This TCR beta chain came from a study of Ad26.COV2.S vaccination and SARS-CoV-2 variants. Study-level background: The authors gave Ad26.COV2.S intramuscularly, either once or twice 56 days apart.

Treatment described: 15 to 20 received Ad26.COV2.S at low or high dose, single or two shots; about 5 received placebo; per-sample allocation not given. Day 63 following the first vaccine or placebo injection was when the samples were taken. Within Boston, the person who donated was an adult of 18-55 years. Repertoires were generated with immunoSEQ multiplex PCR, while TCRdb's copy carries only in-frame clones and drops some. Among hundreds of thousands of clones, 86% were seen once, and the ten largest hold approximately 11%. Study findings and constraints: Overall T cell responses may have been underestimated by the analyses of TCR breadth and depth.

A remark on this clone: Its antigen is still unknown.

The junction had 5 bases not matched to a gene; V was cut back by 4 bases and J by 0 bases. Germline V gene sequence: CDR1 SGHRS, CDR2 YFSETQ. The CDR3 loop spans 16 amino acids. The sequences come from peripheral blood, collected in a trial of Ad26.COV2.S vaccine versus placebo. The receptor's source is a person between 18 and 59 years old who received the Ad26.COV2.S COVID-19 vaccine or a placebo. The chain combines TRBV5-1 with TRBJ2-2; 8 bases are shared with TRBD1. In nucleotides, the CDR3 is TGCGCCAGCAGCGACCAGGGACAGGCGAACACCGGGGAGCTGTTTTTT. It specifies CASSDQGQANTGELFF.